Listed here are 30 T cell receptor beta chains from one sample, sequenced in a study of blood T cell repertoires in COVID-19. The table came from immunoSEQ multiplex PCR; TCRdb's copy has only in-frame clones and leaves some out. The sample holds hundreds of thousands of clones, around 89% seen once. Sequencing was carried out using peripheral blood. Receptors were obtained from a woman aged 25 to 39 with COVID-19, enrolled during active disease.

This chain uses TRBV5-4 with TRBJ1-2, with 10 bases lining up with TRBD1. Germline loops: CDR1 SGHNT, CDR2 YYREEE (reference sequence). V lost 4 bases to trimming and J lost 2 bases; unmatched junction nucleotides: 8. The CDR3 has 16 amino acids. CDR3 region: CASSQHRGQGNYGYTF. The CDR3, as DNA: TGTGCCAGCAGCCAACATAGGGGACAGGGGAACTATGGCTACACCTTC.

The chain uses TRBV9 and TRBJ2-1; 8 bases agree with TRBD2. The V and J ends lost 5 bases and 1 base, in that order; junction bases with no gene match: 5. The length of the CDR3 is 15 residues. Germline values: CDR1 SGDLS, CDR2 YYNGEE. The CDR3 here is CASRGGGSSYNEQFF. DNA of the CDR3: TGTGCCAGCAGGGGCGGGGGGTCTTCCTACAATGAGCAGTTCTTC. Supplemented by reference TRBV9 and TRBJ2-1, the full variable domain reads DSGVTQTPKHLITATGQRVTLRCSPRSGDLSVYWYQQSLDQGLQFLIQYYNGEERAKGNILERFSAQQFPDLHSELNLSSLELGDSALYFCASRGGGSSYNEQFFGPGTRLTVL.

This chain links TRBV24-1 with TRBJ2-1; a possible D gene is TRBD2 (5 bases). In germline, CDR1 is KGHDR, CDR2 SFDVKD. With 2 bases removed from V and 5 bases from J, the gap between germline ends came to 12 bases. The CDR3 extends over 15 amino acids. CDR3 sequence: CATSDSAGLDNEQFF. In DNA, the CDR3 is TGTGCCACCAGTGATTCGGCAGGACTTGACAATGAGCAGTTCTTC.

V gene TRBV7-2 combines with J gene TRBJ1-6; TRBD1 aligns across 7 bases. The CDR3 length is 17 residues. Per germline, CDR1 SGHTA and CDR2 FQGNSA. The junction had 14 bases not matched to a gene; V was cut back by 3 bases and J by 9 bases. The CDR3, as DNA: TGTGCCAGCAGCTTCGGGGACAGCCGCTCCGGGGGTTCACCCCTCCACTTT. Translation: CASSFGDSRSGGSPLHF.

CDR3 DNA sequence: TGTGCCACCAGTGATCCGACAGAGGACGAGCAGTACTTC. This gives the protein CATSDPTEDEQYF. The genes are TRBV24-1 and TRBJ2-7; TRBD1 is a possible D gene (5 bases). Germline values: CDR1 KGHDR, CDR2 SFDVKD. V lost 3 bases to trimming and J lost 5 bases, with 10 bases between them. The CDR3 consists of 13 residues.

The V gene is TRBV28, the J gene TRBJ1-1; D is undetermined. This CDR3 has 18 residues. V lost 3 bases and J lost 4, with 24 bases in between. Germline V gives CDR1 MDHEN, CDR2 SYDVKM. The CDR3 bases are TGTGCCAGCAGTTTCGATCTGAGGAGGAGCCTGAGATTCACTGAAGCTTTCTTT. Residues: CASSFDLRRSLRFTEAFF.

CDR3 coding DNA: TGTGCCAGCAGCTTAGAAATCGTCCACAATGAGCAGTTCTTC. Protein sequence: CASSLEIVHNEQFF. V is TRBV7-2 and J is TRBJ2-1; D call uncertain. Germline CDR1 is SGHTA and CDR2 is FQGNSA. V was pared by 1 base and J by 5 bases, with 9 bases between. CDR3 length: 14 amino acids.

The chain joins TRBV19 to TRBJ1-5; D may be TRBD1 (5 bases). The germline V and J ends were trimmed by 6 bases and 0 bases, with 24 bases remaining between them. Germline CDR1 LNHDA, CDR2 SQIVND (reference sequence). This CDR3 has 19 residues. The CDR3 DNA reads TGTGCCAGTAGGGATACAGGTGGATCGTTCCTTTATAGCAATCAGCCCCAGCATTTT. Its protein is CASRDTGGSFLYSNQPQHF.

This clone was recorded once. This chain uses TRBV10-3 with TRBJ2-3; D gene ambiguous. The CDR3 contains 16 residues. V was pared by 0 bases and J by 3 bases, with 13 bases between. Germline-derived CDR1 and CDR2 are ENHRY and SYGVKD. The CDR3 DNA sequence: TGTGCCATCAGTGAGTCTTACGCGAGCTTTACAGATACGCAGTATTTT. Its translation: CAISESYASFTDTQYF.

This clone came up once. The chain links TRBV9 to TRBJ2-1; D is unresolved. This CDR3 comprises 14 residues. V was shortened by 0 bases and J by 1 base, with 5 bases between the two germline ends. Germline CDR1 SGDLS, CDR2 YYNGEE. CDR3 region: CASSVGLSYNEQFF. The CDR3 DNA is TGTGCCAGCAGCGTAGGGCTTTCCTACAATGAGCAGTTCTTC. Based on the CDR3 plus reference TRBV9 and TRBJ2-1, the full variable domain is DSGVTQTPKHLITATGQRVTLRCSPRSGDLSVYWYQQSLDQGLQFLIQYYNGEERAKGNILERFSAQQFPDLHSELNLSSLELGDSALYFCASSVGLSYNEQFFGPGTRLTVL.

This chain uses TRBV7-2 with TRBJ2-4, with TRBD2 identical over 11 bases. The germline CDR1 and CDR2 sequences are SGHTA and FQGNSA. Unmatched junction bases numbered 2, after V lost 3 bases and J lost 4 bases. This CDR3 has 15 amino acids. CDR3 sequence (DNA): TGTGCCAGCAGCTTTAGCGGGGGGGCAAAAAACATTCAGTACTTC. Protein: CASSFSGGAKNIQYF.

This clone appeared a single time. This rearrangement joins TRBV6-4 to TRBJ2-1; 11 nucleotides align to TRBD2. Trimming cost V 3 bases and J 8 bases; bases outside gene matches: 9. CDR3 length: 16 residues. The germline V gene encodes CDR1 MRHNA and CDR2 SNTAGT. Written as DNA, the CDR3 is TGTGCCAGCAGTGAATTTAGTAGCGGGAGGGCGGATGAGCAGTTCTTC. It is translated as CASSEFSSGRADEQFF.

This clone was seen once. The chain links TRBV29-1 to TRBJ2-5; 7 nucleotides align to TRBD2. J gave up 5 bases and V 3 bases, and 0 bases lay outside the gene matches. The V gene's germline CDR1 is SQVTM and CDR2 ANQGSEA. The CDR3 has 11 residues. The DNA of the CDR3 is TGCAGCGTTGACGGGGGGGAGACCCAGTACTTC. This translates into CSVDGGETQYF.

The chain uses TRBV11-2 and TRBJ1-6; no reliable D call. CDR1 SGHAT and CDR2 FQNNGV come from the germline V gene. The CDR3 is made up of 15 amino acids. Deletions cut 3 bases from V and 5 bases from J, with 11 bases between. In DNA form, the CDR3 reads TGTGCCAGCAGCTTTTTGAGCTTCAATAATTCACCCCTCCACTTT. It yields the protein CASSFLSFNNSPLHF.

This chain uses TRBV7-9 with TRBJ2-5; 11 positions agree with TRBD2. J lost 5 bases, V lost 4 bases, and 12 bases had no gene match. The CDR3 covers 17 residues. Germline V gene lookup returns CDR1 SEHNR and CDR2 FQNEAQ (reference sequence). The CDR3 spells CASSWGQTSGTAETQYF. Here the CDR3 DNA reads TGTGCCAGCAGCTGGGGCCAGACTAGCGGGACGGCTGAGACCCAGTACTTC.

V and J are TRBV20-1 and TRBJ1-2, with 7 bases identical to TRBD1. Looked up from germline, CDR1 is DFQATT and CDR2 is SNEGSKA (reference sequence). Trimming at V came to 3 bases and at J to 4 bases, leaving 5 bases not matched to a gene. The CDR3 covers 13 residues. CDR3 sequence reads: CSASARGSYGYTF. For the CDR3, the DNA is TGCAGTGCTAGTGCCAGGGGGTCCTATGGCTACACCTTC.

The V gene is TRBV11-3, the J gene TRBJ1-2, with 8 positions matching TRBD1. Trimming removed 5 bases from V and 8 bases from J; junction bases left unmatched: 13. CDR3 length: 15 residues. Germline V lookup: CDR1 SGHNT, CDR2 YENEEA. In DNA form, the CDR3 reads TGTGCCAGCAGCCCAGGCCTGGGGACAGGCGGGGGCTACACCTTC. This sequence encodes CASSPGLGTGGGYTF.

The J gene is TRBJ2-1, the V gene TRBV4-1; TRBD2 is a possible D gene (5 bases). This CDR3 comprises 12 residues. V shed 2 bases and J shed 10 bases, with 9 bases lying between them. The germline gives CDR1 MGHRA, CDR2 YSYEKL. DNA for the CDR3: TGCGCCAGCAGCCAAAGCGGAGGAGAGCAGTTCTTC. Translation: CASSQSGGEQFF.

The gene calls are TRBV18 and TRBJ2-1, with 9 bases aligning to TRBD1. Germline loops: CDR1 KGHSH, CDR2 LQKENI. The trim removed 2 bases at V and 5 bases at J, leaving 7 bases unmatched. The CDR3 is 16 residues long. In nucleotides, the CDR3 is TGTGCCAGCTCACCATACGGGACAGGGATTAACAATGAGCAGTTCTTC. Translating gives CASSPYGTGINNEQFF.

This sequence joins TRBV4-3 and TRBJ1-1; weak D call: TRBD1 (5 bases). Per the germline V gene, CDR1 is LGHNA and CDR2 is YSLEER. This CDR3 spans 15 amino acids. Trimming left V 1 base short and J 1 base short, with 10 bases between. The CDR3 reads CASSQVLGGNTEAFF. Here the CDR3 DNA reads TGCGCCAGCAGCCAAGTTTTGGGGGGGAACACTGAAGCTTTCTTT.

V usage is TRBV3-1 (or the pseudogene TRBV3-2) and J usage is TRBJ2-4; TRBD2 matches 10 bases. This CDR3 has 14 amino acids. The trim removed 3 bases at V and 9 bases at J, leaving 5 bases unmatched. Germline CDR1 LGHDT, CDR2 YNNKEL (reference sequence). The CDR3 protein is CASSQVAGGGIQYF. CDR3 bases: TGTGCCAGCAGCCAGGTAGCGGGGGGTGGCATTCAGTACTTC.

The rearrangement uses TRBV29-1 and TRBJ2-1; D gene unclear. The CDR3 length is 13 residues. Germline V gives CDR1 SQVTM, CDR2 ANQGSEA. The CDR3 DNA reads TGCGGCGGCGGCGGAGACTCCTACAATGAGCAGTTCTTC. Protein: CGGGGDSYNEQFF.

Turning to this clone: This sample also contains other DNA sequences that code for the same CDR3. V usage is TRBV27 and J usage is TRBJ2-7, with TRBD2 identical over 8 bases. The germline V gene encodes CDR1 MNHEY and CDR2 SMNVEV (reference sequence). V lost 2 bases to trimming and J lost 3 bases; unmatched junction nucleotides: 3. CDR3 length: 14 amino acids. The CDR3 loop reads CASSLTGGGYEQYF. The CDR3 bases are TGTGCCAGCAGTTTAACGGGGGGGGGCTACGAGCAGTACTTC.

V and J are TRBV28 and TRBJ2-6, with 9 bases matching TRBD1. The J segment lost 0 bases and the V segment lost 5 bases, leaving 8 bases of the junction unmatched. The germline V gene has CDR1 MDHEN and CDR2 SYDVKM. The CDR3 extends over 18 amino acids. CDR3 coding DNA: TGTGCCAGCAGTGCAAACCGGGACAGGGCCTCTGGGGCCAACGTCCTGACTTTC. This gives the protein CASSANRDRASGANVLTF.

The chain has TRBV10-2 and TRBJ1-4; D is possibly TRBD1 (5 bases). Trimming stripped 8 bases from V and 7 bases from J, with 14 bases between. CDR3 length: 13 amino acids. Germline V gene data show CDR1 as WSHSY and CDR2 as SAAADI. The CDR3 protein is CASLGEGSEKLFF. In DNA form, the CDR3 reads TGCGCCAGCCTTGGGGAGGGGAGTGAAAAACTGTTTTTT.

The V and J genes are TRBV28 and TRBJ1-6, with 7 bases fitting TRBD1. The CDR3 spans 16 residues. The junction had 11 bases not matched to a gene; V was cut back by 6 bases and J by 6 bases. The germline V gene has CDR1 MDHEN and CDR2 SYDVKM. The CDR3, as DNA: TGTGCCAGCAGGTTAAGGGACAGTGGTCCTAATTCACCCCTCCACTTT. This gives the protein CASRLRDSGPNSPLHF.

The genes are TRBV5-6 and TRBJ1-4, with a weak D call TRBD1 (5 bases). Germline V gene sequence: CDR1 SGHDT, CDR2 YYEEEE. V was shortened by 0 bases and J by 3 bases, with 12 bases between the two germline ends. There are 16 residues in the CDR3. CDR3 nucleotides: TGTGCCAGCAGCTTGGGACAGATGGGATCTAATGAAAAACTGTTTTTT. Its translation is CASSLGQMGSNEKLFF.

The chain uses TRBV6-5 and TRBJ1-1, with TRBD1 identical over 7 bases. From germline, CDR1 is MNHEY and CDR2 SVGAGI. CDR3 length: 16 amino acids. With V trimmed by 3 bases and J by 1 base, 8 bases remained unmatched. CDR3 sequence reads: CASSYARGRRNTEAFF. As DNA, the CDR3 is TGTGCCAGCAGTTATGCTAGGGGGCGCAGGAACACTGAAGCTTTCTTT.

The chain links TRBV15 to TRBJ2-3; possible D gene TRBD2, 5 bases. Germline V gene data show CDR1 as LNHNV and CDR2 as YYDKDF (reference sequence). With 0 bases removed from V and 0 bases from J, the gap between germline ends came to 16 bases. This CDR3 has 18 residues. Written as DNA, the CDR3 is TGTGCCACCAGCAGAGATTACGCGCTTGCTAGCAGCACAGATACGCAGTATTTT. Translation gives CATSRDYALASSTDTQYF.

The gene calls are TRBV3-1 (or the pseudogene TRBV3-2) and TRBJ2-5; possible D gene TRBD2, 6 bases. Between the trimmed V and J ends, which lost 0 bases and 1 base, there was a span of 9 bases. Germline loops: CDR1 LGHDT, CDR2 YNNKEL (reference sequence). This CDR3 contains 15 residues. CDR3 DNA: TGTGCCAGCAGCCAAGATCGGGGGAGCCAAGAGACCCAGTACTTC. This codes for CASSQDRGSQETQYF.